This T cell receptor (beta chain) is from a study of cytotoxic CD8 clonotypes in ibrutinib-treated CLL (dated by TCRdb to the early 2020s). Notes on the research overall: In this cohort, 15 patients were treatment-naive and under 13 were relapsed/refractory, while about 18 had unmutated IGHV. Response samples were taken after a median of roughly a year on treatment, ranging from about 6 to 36 months. Longitudinal samples were obtainable from about 30% of the roughly 86 participants in the trial. Responses were partial in 25 or so patients and complete in 2; after median about 5.5 years follow-up, some 15 stayed in remission and 12 progressed. Cryopreserved peripheral blood mononuclear cells were obtained before treatment, at response, and at either sustained remission or disease progression. On average, each sample had roughly 260,000 productive templates and 94,082 productive rearrangements. General conclusions and limits of the study: Sampling times were not matched between sustained-remission and progressing patients, and lymph node repertoires were not studied. Baseline clonality was found to be higher than that of age-matched healthy donors and was strongly correlated with circulating CD8+ T-cell counts. Public clonotypes were rare and either shrank or stayed stable during treatment, and the rise in clonality at ibrutinib response reflected expansion of private clonotypes. An increase in clonality was observed at ibrutinib response, with clonality remaining stable during sustained remission and falling back toward baseline at progression.

The goal of deep resolution MiSeq sequencing was a depth between 1 in 1 million and 1 in 200,000 T cells, and coverage averaged 10x per clonotype. The immunoSEQ hsTCRB Kit was used to generate the TCR beta libraries. The source study handled its data this way. ImmunoSEQ Data Assistant and ImmunoSEQ Analyzer were used for data analysis, and V, D and J genes were assigned according to IMGT definitions. Clonality was computed as one minus normalized Shannon entropy of productive rearrangement frequencies, ranging from 0 to 1. Only overrepresented clonotypes making up at least 0.05% of the repertoire of each patient were included in the public clonotype analysis. About a dozen age-matched healthy donor repertoires from immuneACCESS served as clonality controls. TCRdb retrieved this table from immuneACCESS and kept in-frame rearrangements only. Not all clones are present; in checked studies, unresolved V genes account for under half, and no reason is known for the remainder. V and J calls plus clone size are reproduced from that table; the DNA served to infer D and trimming. This sample comprises approximately 29,000 clones, around 57% of them detected only once. Clones ranked in the top ten supply about 15% of the sample.

For TCR beta library preparation, roughly 2 micrograms of genomic DNA were extracted from the cryopreserved PBMCs. Longitudinal blood samples from CLL patients receiving ibrutinib monotherapy were subjected to high-throughput TCR beta sequencing. Patients were enrolled in a phase 2 open-label single-center ibrutinib monotherapy trial. The CDR3 runs 15 residues from the cysteine to the phenylalanine. Only the CDR3 part of the read is kept: 45 bases, read in frame from the first base. V and J lose 0 bases and 5 bases, and a span of 13 bases separates them. From the germline V gene, CDR1 is MNHEY and CDR2 is SVGAGI. Remarks on this clone: The target of this receptor is not known. No per-base quality is available; no much larger clone lies one base away.

The chain employs TRBV6-5 and TRBJ1-2; 6 matching bases give a weak D call of TRBD1. The source is a human donor with chronic lymphocytic leukemia. Sequenced here: PBMCs, sampled before ibrutinib treatment. The DNA sequence reads TGTGCCAGCAGTTACTCCTCGACAGGCTATTATGGCTACACCTTC. This sequence encodes CASSYSSTGYYGYTF.